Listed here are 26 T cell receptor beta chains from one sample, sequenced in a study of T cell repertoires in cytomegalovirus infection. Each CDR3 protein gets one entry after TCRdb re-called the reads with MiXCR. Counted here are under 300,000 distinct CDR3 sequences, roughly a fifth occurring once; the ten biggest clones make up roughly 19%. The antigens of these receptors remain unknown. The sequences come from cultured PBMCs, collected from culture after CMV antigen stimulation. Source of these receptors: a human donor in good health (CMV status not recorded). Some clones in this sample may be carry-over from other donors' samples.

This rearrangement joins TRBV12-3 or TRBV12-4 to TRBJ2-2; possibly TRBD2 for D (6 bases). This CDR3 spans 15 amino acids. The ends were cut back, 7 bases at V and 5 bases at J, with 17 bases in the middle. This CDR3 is CASTSAEGSTGELFF. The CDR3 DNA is TGTGCCAGCACCTCAGCGGAGGGATCGACCGGGGAGCTGTTTTTT.

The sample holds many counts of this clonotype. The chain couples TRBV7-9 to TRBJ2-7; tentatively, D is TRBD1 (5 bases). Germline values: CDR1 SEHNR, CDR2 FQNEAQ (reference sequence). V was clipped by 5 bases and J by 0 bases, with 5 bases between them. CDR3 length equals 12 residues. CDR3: CASSQGSYEQYF. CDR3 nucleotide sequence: TGTGCCAGCAGCCAGGGCTCCTACGAGCAGTACTTC.

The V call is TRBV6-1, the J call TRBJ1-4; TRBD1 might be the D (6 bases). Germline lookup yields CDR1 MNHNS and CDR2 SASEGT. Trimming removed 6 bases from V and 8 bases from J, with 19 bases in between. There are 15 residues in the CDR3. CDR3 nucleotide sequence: TGTGCCAGCAGCGGGGCTGGACAGAAGGAGGAAAAACTGTTTTTT. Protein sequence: CASSGAGQKEEKLFF.

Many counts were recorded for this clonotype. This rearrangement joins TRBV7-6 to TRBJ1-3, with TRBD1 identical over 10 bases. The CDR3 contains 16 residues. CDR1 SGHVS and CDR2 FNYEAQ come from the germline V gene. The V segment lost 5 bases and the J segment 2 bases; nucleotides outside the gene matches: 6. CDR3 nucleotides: TGTGCCAGCAGCAAGACAGGGGGCTCCACTGGAAACACCATATATTTT. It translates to CASSKTGGSTGNTIYF. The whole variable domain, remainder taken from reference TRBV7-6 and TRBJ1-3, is GAGVSQSPRYKVTKRGQDVALRCDPISGHVSLYWYRQALGQGPEFLTYFNYEAQQDKSGLPNDRFSAERPEGSISTLTIQRTEQRDSAMYRCASSKTGGSTGNTIYFGEGSWLTVV.

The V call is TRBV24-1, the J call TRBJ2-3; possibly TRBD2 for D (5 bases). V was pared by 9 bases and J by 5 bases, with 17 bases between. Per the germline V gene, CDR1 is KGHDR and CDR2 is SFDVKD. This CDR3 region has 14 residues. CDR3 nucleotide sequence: TGTGCCACCCACGAGCGCGGGTCGGGAGATACGCAGTATTTT. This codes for CATHERGSGDTQYF.

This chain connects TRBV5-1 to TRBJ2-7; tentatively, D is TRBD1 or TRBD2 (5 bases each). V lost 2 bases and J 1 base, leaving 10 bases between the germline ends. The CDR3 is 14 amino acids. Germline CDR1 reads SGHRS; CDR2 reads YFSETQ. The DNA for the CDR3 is TGCGCCAGCAGCTTCGGGGCGGTATCCTACGAGCAGTACTTC. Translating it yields CASSFGAVSYEQYF. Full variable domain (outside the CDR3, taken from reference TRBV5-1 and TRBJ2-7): KAGVTQTPRYLIKTRGQQVTLSCSPISGHRSVSWYQQTPGQGLQFLFEYFSETQRNKGNFPGRFSGRQFSNSRSEMNVSTLELGDSALYLCASSFGAVSYEQYFGPGTRLTVT.

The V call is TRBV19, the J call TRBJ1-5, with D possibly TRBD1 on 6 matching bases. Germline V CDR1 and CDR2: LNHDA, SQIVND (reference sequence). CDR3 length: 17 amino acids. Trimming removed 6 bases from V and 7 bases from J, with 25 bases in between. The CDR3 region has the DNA TGTGCCAGTAGAGCCCCTCCGGGACAAAGGGGCCAGCAGCCCCAGCATTTT. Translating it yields CASRAPPGQRGQQPQHF. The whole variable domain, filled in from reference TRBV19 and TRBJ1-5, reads DGGITQSPKYLFRKEGQNVTLSCEQNLNHDAMYWYRQDPGQGLRLIYYSQIVNDFQKGDIAEGYSVSREKKESFPLTVTSAQKNPTAFYLCASRAPPGQRGQQPQHFGDGTRLSIL.

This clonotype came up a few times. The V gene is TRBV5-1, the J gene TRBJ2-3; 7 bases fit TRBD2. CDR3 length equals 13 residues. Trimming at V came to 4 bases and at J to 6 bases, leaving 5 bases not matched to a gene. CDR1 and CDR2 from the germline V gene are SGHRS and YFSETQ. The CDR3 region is CASSPGLVDTQYF. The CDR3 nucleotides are TGCGCCAGCAGCCCTGGACTAGTCGATACGCAGTATTTT. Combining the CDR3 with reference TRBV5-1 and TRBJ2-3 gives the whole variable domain KAGVTQTPRYLIKTRGQQVTLSCSPISGHRSVSWYQQTPGQGLQFLFEYFSETQRNKGNFPGRFSGRQFSNSRSEMNVSTLELGDSALYLCASSPGLVDTQYFGPGTRLTVL.

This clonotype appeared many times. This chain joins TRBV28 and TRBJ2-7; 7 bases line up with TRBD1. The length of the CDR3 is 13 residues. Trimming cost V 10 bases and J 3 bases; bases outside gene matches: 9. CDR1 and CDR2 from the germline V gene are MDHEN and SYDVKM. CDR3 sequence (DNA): TGTGCCACCCTCGGACAGGCGTACTACGAGCAGTACTTC. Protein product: CATLGQAYYEQYF.

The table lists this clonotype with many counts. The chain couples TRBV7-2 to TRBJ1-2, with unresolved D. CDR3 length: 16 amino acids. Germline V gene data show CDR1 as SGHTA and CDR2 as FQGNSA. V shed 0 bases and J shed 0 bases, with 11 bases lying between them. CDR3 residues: CASSLANPRTNYGYTF. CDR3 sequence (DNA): TGTGCCAGCAGCTTAGCGAACCCACGGACTAACTATGGCTACACCTTC.

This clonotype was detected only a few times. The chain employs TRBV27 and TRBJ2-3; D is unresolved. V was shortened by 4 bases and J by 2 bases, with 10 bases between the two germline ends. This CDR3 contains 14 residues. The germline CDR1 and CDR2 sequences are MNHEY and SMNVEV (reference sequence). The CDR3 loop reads CASSSPGFTDTQYF. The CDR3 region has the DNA TGTGCCAGCAGTTCCCCTGGGTTCACAGATACGCAGTATTTT.

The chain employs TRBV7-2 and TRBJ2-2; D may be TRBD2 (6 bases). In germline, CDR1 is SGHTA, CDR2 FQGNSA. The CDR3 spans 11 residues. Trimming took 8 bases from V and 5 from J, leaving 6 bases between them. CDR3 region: CASGRTGELFF. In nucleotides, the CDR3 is TGTGCCAGCGGGAGGACCGGGGAGCTGTTTTTT.

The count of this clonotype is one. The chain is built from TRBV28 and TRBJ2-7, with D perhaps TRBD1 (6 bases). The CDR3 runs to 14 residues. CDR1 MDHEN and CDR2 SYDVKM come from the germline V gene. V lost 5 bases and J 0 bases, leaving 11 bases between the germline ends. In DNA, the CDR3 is TGTGCCAGCAGTGAATACAGGGCCTCCTACGAGCAGTACGTC. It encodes CASSEYRASYEQYV.

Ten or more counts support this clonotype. The chain's CDR3 is CASSSGTSGSWADTQYF. The CDR3 DNA follows: TGTGCCAGCAGCTCCGGGACTAGCGGGAGTTGGGCAGATACGCAGTATTTT. The chain joins TRBV7-2 to TRBJ2-3; 14 bases fit TRBD2. With V trimmed by 4 bases and J by 4 bases, 7 bases remained unmatched. This CDR3 is built from 17 residues. The germline V gene has CDR1 SGHTA and CDR2 FQGNSA.

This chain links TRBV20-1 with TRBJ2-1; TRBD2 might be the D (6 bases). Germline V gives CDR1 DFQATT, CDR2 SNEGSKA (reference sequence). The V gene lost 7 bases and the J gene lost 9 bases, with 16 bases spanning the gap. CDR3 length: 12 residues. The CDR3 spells CSGSGGTVEQFF. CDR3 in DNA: TGCAGTGGGTCTGGGGGGACGGTTGAGCAGTTCTTC.

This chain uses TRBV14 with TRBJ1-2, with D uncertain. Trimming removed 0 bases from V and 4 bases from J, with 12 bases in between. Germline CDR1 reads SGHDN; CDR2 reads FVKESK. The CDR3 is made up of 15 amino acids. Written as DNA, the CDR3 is TGTGCCAGCAGCCAAGATGTTGCGGCCTTCTATGGCTACACCTTC. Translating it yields CASSQDVAAFYGYTF.

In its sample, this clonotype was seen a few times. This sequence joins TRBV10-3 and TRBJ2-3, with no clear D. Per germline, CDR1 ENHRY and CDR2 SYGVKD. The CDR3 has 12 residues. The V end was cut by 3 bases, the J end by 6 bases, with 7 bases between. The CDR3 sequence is CAISELGDTQYF. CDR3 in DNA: TGTGCCATCAGTGAATTGGGCGATACGCAGTATTTT.

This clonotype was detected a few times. DNA for the CDR3: TGTGCCAGCAGCCCATCCGGGGCTTACGAGCAGTACTTC. Residues: CASSPSGAYEQYF. The J gene is TRBJ2-7, the V gene TRBV7-9; TRBD1 or TRBD2 may be the D gene (5 bases each). This CDR3 region has 13 residues. V lost 5 bases and J lost 4, with 12 bases in between. Germline CDR1 and CDR2: SEHNR and FQNEAQ (reference sequence).

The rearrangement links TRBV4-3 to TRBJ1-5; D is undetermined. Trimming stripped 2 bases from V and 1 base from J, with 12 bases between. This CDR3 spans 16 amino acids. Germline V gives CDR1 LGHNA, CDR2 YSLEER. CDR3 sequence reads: CASSQTFGLSNQPQHF. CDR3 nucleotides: TGCGCCAGCAGCCAAACATTTGGACTAAGCAATCAGCCCCAGCATTTT.

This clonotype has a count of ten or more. The CDR3 sequence is CASSLGGSSSGANVLTF. The CDR3 DNA sequence: TGTGCCAGCAGCCTCGGTGGTTCCAGCTCTGGGGCCAACGTCCTGACTTTC. V is TRBV7-9 and J is TRBJ2-6; D uncertain. CDR1 is SEHNR and CDR2 is FQNEAQ in the germline V gene (reference sequence). This CDR3 is built from 17 residues. V was clipped by 5 bases and J by 0 bases, with 14 bases between them. Looking up the rest from reference TRBV7-9 and TRBJ2-6 gives the full variable domain: DTGVSQNPRHKITKRGQNVTFRCDPISEHNRLYWYRQTLGQGPEFLTYFQNEAQLEKSRLLSDRFSAERPKGSFSTLEIQRTEQGDSAMYLCASSLGGSSSGANVLTFGAGSRLTVL.

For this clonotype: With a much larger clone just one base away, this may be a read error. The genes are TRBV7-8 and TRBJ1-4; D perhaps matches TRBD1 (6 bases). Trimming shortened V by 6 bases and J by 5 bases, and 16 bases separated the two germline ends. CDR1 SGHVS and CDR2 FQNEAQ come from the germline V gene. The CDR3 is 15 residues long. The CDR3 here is CASSNTGHTNEKLFF. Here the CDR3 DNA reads TGTGCCAGCAGTAATACGGGACACACGAATGAAAAACTGTTTTTT.

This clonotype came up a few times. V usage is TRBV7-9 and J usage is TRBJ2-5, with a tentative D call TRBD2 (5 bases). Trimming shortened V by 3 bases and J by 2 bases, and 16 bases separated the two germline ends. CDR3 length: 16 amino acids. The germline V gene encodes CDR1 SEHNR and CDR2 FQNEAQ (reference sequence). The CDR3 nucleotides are TGTGCCAGCAGCTTCCCCCCTGTCGGGGTTCAAGAGACCCAGTACTTC. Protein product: CASSFPPVGVQETQYF.

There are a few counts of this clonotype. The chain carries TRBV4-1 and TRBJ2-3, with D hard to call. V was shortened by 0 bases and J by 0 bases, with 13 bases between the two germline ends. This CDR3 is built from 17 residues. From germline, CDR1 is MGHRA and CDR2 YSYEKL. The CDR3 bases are TGCGCCAGCAGCCAAGAGGGCGGCGGAGCTAGCACAGATACGCAGTATTTT. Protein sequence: CASSQEGGGASTDTQYF.

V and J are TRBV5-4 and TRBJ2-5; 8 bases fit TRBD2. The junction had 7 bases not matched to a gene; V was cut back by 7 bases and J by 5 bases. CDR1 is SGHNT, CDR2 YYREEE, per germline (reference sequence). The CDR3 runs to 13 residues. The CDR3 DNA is TGTGCCAGCGCACGGGAGGGCCGGGAGACCCAGTACTTC. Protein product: CASAREGRETQYF.

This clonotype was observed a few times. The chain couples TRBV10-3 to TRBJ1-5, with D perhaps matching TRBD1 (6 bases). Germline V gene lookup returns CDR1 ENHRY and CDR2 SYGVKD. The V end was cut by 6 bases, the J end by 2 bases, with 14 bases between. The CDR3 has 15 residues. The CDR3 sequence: CAISGGQAGNQPQHF. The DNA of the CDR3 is TGTGCCATCAGCGGGGGCCAGGCCGGCAATCAGCCCCAGCATTTT.

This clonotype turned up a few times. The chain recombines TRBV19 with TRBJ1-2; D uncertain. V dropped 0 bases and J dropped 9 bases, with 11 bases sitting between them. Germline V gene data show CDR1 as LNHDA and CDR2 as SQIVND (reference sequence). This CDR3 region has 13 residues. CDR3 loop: CASSIDGRRSYTF. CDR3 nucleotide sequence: TGTGCCAGTAGTATAGATGGCCGCCGGAGCTACACCTTC.